The 14 T cell receptor beta chains below come from one sample, sequenced in a study of T cell responses to AZD1222 COVID-19 vaccine. Clones were read by immunoSEQ multiplex PCR, and TCRdb kept only the in-frame ones, dropping some. The table shows approximately 150,000 clones, with about nine tenths occurring only once. The sample consisted of peripheral blood, taken on day 0 of AZD1222 vaccination. The origin of the receptors is an adult in good health.

The rearrangement links TRBV29-1 to TRBJ1-1; D is ambiguous. CDR1 and CDR2 from the germline V gene are SQVTM and ANQGSEA. The ends were cut back, 5 bases at V and 1 base at J, with 5 bases in the middle. The length of the CDR3 is 11 residues. The CDR3 DNA reads as TGCAGCGTTCTGGGGAACACTGAAGCTTTCTTT. Amino acid sequence: CSVLGNTEAFF.

The V and J genes are TRBV4-3 and TRBJ2-2; D call uncertain. Germline assignment: CDR1 LGHNA and CDR2 YSLEER. This CDR3 has 14 amino acids. V lost 0 bases and J lost 4, with 6 bases in between. DNA of the CDR3: TGCGCCAGCAGCCAAGATCTCGGCACCGGGGAGCTGTTTTTT. As protein: CASSQDLGTGELFF.

This clone was seen a single time. This chain connects TRBV10-1 to TRBJ1-4; D is possibly TRBD1 (5 bases). Germline CDR1 is WNHNN and CDR2 is SYGVQD (reference sequence). V gave up 2 bases and J gave up 0 bases, with 10 bases separating them. The CDR3 extends over 16 amino acids. CDR3 sequence (DNA): TGCGCCAGCAGTGAGATGGGGGTCCCAACTAATGAAAAACTGTTTTTT. This codes for CASSEMGVPTNEKLFF.

The rearrangement uses TRBV9 and TRBJ2-2, with D tentatively TRBD1 (5 bases). Deletions cut 0 bases from V and 2 bases from J, with 8 bases between. CDR3 length: 15 residues. CDR1 and CDR2 from the germline V gene are SGDLS and YYNGEE. The CDR3 spells CASSVGGGNTGELFF. The DNA for the CDR3 is TGTGCCAGCAGCGTAGGGGGCGGTAACACCGGGGAGCTGTTTTTT.

The V gene is TRBV3-1 (or the pseudogene TRBV3-2), the J gene TRBJ1-5, with 8 bases fitting TRBD1. Trimming removed 4 bases from V and 7 bases from J; junction bases left unmatched: 6. Germline loops: CDR1 LGHDT, CDR2 YNNKEL (reference sequence). The CDR3 sequence is 14 residues long. CDR3 bases: TGTGCCAGCAGCCCCTACAGGGGGTACCAGCCCCAGCATTTT. It yields the protein CASSPYRGYQPQHF.

CDR3 loop: CASSYSSVRRVGGYTF. CDR3 in DNA: TGTGCCAGCAGTTACTCATCAGTACGCAGGGTGGGTGGCTACACCTTC. The chain joins TRBV6-5 to TRBJ1-2; weak D call: TRBD1 (5 bases). Germline values: CDR1 MNHEY, CDR2 SVGAGI. Trimming pared 0 bases from V and 7 bases from J, leaving 18 bases between. The CDR3 length is 16 residues.

This chain uses TRBV5-5 with TRBJ2-1, with D perhaps being TRBD1 or TRBD2 (5 bases each). The CDR3 runs to 12 residues. V lost 7 bases to trimming and J lost 6 bases, with 11 bases between them. Germline V lookup: CDR1 SGHKS, CDR2 YYEKEE (reference sequence). The CDR3 region is CASRRGPNEQFF. The CDR3 DNA sequence: TGTGCCAGCCGCCGGGGCCCCAATGAGCAGTTCTTC.

The gene calls are TRBV29-1 and TRBJ1-2; D is perhaps TRBD1 (5 bases). Trimming removed 7 bases from V and 4 bases from J, with 13 bases in between. The CDR3 contains 12 residues. CDR1 and CDR2 (germline): SQVTM, ANQGSEA. CDR3 sequence (DNA): TGCAGCGCCGAGGCGGGGACCTATGGCTACACCTTC. Translating gives CSAEAGTYGYTF.

The chain combines TRBV6-5 with TRBJ1-2; 8 nucleotides line up with TRBD1. The CDR3 covers 16 residues. V dropped 2 bases and J dropped 8; count of bases not matched to a gene: 13. Germline assignment: CDR1 MNHEY and CDR2 SVGAGI. The DNA for the CDR3 is TGTGCCAGCAGTTACCCCCCCGGACAGGGAGGAGGAGGCTACACCTTC. Residues: CASSYPPGQGGGGYTF.

This chain connects TRBV5-1 to TRBJ1-1; 10 bases are shared with TRBD1. The germline CDR1 and CDR2 sequences are SGHRS and YFSETQ. This CDR3 is 17 amino acids long. V gave up 0 bases and J gave up 6 bases; unmatched junction bases: 11. CDR3 sequence reads: CASSLVKQGQGRPEAFF. CDR3 DNA sequence: TGCGCCAGCAGCTTGGTAAAACAGGGACAGGGGAGGCCTGAAGCTTTCTTT. Based on the CDR3 plus reference TRBV5-1 and TRBJ1-1, the full variable domain is KAGVTQTPRYLIKTRGQQVTLSCSPISGHRSVSWYQQTPGQGLQFLFEYFSETQRNKGNFPGRFSGRQFSNSRSEMNVSTLELGDSALYLCASSLVKQGQGRPEAFFGQGTRLTVV.

This sequence joins TRBV6-5 and TRBJ2-1; TRBD2 agrees at 12 bases. Germline lookup yields CDR1 MNHEY and CDR2 SVGAGI. There are 13 residues in the CDR3. The J segment lost 8 bases and the V segment lost 8 bases, leaving 4 bases of the junction unmatched. The CDR3 loop reads CASSLAGGYEQFF. As DNA, the CDR3 is TGTGCCAGCTCCCTAGCGGGGGGGTATGAGCAGTTCTTC.

The V gene is TRBV5-6, the J gene TRBJ2-1; a weak D match, TRBD1 (5 bases). The germline V and J ends were trimmed by 0 bases and 10 bases, with 11 bases remaining between them. This CDR3 contains 13 residues. Germline V CDR1 and CDR2: SGHDT, YYEEEE. CDR3 nucleotide sequence: TGTGCCAGCAGCTTGGCCAGTCAGGGAGAGCAGTTCTTC. Its translation: CASSLASQGEQFF.

The chain employs TRBV7-2 and TRBJ1-1; D may be TRBD1 (5 bases). The CDR3 runs 16 residues. Trimming cost V 5 bases and J 2 bases, with 18 bases left between them. Germline-derived CDR1 and CDR2 are SGHTA and FQGNSA. The CDR3 is CASSRDGEGYNTEAFF. In nucleotides, the CDR3 is TGTGCCAGCAGCCGGGACGGGGAGGGATACAACACTGAAGCTTTCTTT.

The rearrangement links TRBV19 to TRBJ1-1; D is perhaps TRBD1 (5 bases). In germline, CDR1 is LNHDA, CDR2 SQIVND (reference sequence). This CDR3 is built from 13 residues. Trimming shortened V by 6 bases and J by 1 base, and 9 bases separated the two germline ends. The CDR3 region has the DNA TGTGCCAGTAGAGGGACGGAGAACACTGAAGCTTTCTTT. Translating gives CASRGTENTEAFF.